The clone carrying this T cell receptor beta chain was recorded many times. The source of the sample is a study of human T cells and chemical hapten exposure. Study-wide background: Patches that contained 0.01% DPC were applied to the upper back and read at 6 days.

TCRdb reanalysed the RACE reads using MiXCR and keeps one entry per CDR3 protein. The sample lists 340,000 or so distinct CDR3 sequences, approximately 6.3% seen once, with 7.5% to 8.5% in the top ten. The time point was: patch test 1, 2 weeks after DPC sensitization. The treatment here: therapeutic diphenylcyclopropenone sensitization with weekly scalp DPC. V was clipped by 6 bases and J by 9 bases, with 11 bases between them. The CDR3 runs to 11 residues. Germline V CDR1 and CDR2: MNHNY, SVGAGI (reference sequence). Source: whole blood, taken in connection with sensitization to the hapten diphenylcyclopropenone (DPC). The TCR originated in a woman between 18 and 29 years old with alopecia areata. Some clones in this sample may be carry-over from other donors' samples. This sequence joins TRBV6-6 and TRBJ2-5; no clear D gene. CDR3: CASRQAEAQYF. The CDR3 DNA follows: TGTGCCAGCAGACAAGCTGAGGCCCAGTACTTC.